This T cell receptor (beta chain) was identified in a study of blood T cell repertoires in COVID-19. Turning to the study itself: The analysed material was cDNA or gDNA that came from T cells, B-cell-depleted T cells, or PBMCs.

V was pared by 1 base and J by 6 bases, with 13 bases between. The CDR3 is 15 amino acids. Germline-derived CDR1 and CDR2 are LGHNA and YSLEER. As handled by the study authors: The authors estimated nucleated cell counts from reference gene primer amplification. Clones were read by immunoSEQ multiplex PCR, and TCRdb kept only the in-frame ones, dropping some. For V, J and clone size, that table is used; D and trimming come from the DNA. The table includes about 170,000 clones, approximately 87% detected once. This clonotype was obtained from a young man with active or convalescent COVID-19. The V call is TRBV4-3, the J call TRBJ2-1; D is perhaps TRBD1 (6 bases). The sequenced material came from peripheral blood. CDR3 nucleotides: TGCGCCAGCAGCCAAGTAACAGGGTTTCGCAATGAGCAGTTCTTC. This encodes CASSQVTGFRNEQFF.